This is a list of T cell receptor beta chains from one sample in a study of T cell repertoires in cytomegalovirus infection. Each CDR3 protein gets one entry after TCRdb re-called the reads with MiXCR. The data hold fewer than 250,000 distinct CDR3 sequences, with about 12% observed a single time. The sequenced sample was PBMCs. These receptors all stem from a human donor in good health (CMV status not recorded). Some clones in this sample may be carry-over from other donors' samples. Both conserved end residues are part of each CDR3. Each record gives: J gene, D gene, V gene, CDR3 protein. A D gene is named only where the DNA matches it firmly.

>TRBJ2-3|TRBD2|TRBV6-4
CASSDSSGSQDTQYF
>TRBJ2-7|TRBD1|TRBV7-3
CASSLTGGEFHEQYF
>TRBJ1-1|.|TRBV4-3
CASSQDRQGLNTEAFF
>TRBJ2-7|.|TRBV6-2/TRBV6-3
CASSLNERYEQYF
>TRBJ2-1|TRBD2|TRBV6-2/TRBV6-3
CASSYSGTSGVYNEQFF
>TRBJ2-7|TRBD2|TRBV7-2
CASSLYDAGGPTGEQYF
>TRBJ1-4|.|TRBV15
CATSRDRRGPNEKLFF
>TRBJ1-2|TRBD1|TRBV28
CASSSGQGRGYTF
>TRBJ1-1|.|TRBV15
CATSKDLAGLNTEAFF
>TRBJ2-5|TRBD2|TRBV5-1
CASSLVFGTSQETQYF
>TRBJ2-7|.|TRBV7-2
CASSLEAYHTYEQYF
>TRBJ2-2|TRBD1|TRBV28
CASSILGQPNTGELFF
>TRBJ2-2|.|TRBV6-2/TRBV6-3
CASSFGTKSGELFF
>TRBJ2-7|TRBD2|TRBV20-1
CSASPGTSGGSYEQYF
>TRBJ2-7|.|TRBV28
CASRTGTDSYEQYF